The next 22 T cell receptor beta chains were all read from a single sample in a study of cytomegalovirus exposure and HLA in healthy donors. The table came from immunoSEQ multiplex PCR; TCRdb's copy has only in-frame clones and leaves some out. The data contain hundreds of thousands of clones, roughly 87% of them singletons. Sequencing was done on a sample of PBMCs. The source of these receptors is a man younger than 30 in good health and CMV-seropositive.

The chain carries TRBV18 and TRBJ1-3; 10 nucleotides align to TRBD1. Germline lookup yields CDR1 KGHSH and CDR2 LQKENI. The CDR3 consists of 15 residues. V dropped 3 bases and J dropped 7; count of bases not matched to a gene: 6. The CDR3 sequence is CASSPGTGDRNTIYF. CDR3 bases: TGTGCCAGCTCACCTGGGACAGGGGATCGGAACACCATATATTTT.

This clone has only one observation. The J gene is TRBJ2-1, the V gene TRBV6-1; 10 positions match TRBD2. The CDR3 contains 14 residues. Trimming at V came to 4 bases and at J to 3 bases, leaving 0 bases not matched to a gene. Germline values: CDR1 MNHNS, CDR2 SASEGT. Here the CDR3 reads CASSVAGGYNEQFF. The CDR3 DNA follows: TGTGCCAGCAGTGTAGCGGGAGGCTACAATGAGCAGTTCTTC.

This chain's CDR3 is CASSQVPGLGSYEQYF. The CDR3 DNA follows: TGCGCCAGCAGCCAGGTGCCGGGACTAGGGTCCTACGAGCAGTACTTC. This rearrangement joins TRBV4-1 to TRBJ2-7; 8 positions match TRBD2. The trim removed 3 bases at V and 1 base at J, leaving 8 bases unmatched. This CDR3 is built from 16 residues. The V gene's germline CDR1 is MGHRA and CDR2 YSYEKL.

J is TRBJ2-1 and V is TRBV5-1; TRBD2 matches at 11 bases. This CDR3 region has 16 residues. Germline trimming cut 0 bases from V and 6 bases from J; bases unmatched to any gene: 5. Germline CDR1 is SGHRS and CDR2 is YFSETQ. The CDR3 protein is CASSLAPSGRTNEQFF. CDR3 sequence (DNA): TGCGCCAGCAGCTTGGCGCCTAGCGGGAGGACCAATGAGCAGTTCTTC.

The V call is TRBV4-1, the J call TRBJ1-2, with D maybe TRBD1 (5 bases). The length of the CDR3 is 13 residues. Per germline, CDR1 MGHRA and CDR2 YSYEKL. V was trimmed by 1 base and J by 8 bases, leaving 11 bases between them. CDR3: CASSQGGGWGYTF. CDR3 DNA: TGCGCCAGCAGCCAAGGGGGGGGTTGGGGCTACACCTTC.

This clone was counted a few times. This chain uses TRBV27 with TRBJ1-1, with TRBD1 identical over 8 bases. Trimming removed 9 bases from V and 5 bases from J; junction bases left unmatched: 14. The CDR3 runs to 15 residues. Germline V CDR1 and CDR2: MNHEY, SMNVEV (reference sequence). CDR3 sequence (DNA): TGTGCCAGTCAAGTAGGGTGGCAGGGGGCTACTGAAGCTTTCTTT. Encoded protein: CASQVGWQGATEAFF.

The rearrangement links TRBV6-1 to TRBJ2-1, with 8 bases matching TRBD1. J was trimmed by 5 bases and V by 3 bases; bases with no gene match: 3. Germline CDR1 MNHNS, CDR2 SASEGT. CDR3 size: 14 residues. This CDR3 is CASSEDRVHNEQFF. The DNA of the CDR3 is TGTGCCAGCAGTGAGGACAGGGTTCACAATGAGCAGTTCTTC.

Remarks on this clone: Other DNA sequences within the sample encode an identical CDR3. V gene TRBV10-3 combines with J gene TRBJ2-7; possibly TRBD2 for D (5 bases). V was trimmed by 0 bases and J by 4 bases, leaving 7 bases between them. CDR3 size: 13 residues. Germline V CDR1 and CDR2: ENHRY, SYGVKD. The CDR3 DNA reads TGTGCCATCAGTGAGTCCGGAGGTTACGAGCAGTACTTC. Translating it yields CAISESGGYEQYF.

The CDR3, as DNA: TGTGCCAGCAGTGACCTTCAAGCAAGTACAGATACGCAGTATTTT. This codes for CASSDLQASTDTQYF. The chain has TRBV2 and TRBJ2-3; D is unclear. CDR3 length: 15 residues. Germline values: CDR1 SNHLY, CDR2 FYNNEI. Trimming cost V 3 bases and J 3 bases, with 13 bases left between them.

The chain is built from TRBV6-6 and TRBJ1-2; D possibly corresponds to TRBD1 (5 bases). The length of the CDR3 is 14 residues. V lost 3 bases to trimming and J lost 2 bases, with 10 bases between them. Germline V lookup: CDR1 MNHNY, CDR2 SVGAGI (reference sequence). The CDR3 nucleotides read TGTGCCAGCAGTTATGAATGGGGGAACTATGGCTACACCTTC. It codes for CASSYEWGNYGYTF.

Points on this clone: A junction boundary mismatches the germline segment, possibly from a read error. This chain connects TRBV2 to TRBJ2-7; 9 bases are shared with TRBD2. The germline V gene encodes CDR1 SNHLY and CDR2 FYNNEI. The CDR3 spans 15 residues. The CDR3 DNA reads as TGTGCCAGCAGTGATTTCCAACTAGCGGGCTACCAGCAGTACTTC. This translates into CASSDFQLAGYQQYF.

The V and J genes are TRBV2 and TRBJ1-2; TRBD1 is a possible D gene (6 bases). This CDR3 region has 12 residues. Deletions cut 7 bases from V and 5 bases from J, with 11 bases between. Germline values: CDR1 SNHLY, CDR2 FYNNEI. The CDR3 protein is CASTDSEYGYTF. DNA of the CDR3: TGTGCCAGCACGGACAGCGAATATGGCTACACCTTC.

The chain combines TRBV27 with TRBJ2-7, with TRBD1 identical over 9 bases. The CDR3 is 16 residues long. Germline loops: CDR1 MNHEY, CDR2 SMNVEV (reference sequence). Unmatched junction bases numbered 8, after V lost 0 bases and J lost 5 bases. CDR3: CASSLSDGTGSNEQYF. In nucleotides, the CDR3 is TGTGCCAGCAGTTTATCCGACGGGACAGGGTCTAACGAGCAGTACTTC.

The chain uses TRBV29-1 and TRBJ2-5, with 9 bases fitting TRBD2. Germline trimming cut 5 bases from V and 2 bases from J; bases unmatched to any gene: 6. The CDR3 is made up of 14 amino acids. Germline values: CDR1 SQVTM, CDR2 ANQGSEA. CDR3 nucleotide sequence: TGCAGCGTTCGAAGACTAGCGGCACAAGAGACCCAGTACTTC. Encoded protein: CSVRRLAAQETQYF.

J is TRBJ1-1 and V is TRBV9; D is unclear. From germline, CDR1 is SGDLS and CDR2 YYNGEE. This CDR3 region has 13 residues. V lost 4 bases and J 4 bases, leaving 11 bases between the germline ends. The CDR3 sequence: CASSPKGGTEAFF. The CDR3 DNA follows: TGTGCCAGCAGCCCCAAGGGTGGCACTGAAGCTTTCTTT.

The chain employs TRBV20-1 and TRBJ2-7; 7 nucleotides line up with TRBD1. V lost 7 bases to trimming and J lost 7 bases; unmatched junction nucleotides: 7. The CDR3 is 11 amino acids. Germline lookup yields CDR1 DFQATT and CDR2 SNEGSKA (reference sequence). This CDR3 is CSVDRASEQYF. The CDR3 coding sequence is TGCAGTGTAGACAGGGCAAGTGAGCAGTACTTC.

The chain links TRBV27 to TRBJ2-7; D unresolved. The CDR3 is 14 residues long. V was trimmed by 2 bases and J by 0 bases, leaving 8 bases between them. Germline V gene lookup returns CDR1 MNHEY and CDR2 SMNVEV (reference sequence). For the CDR3, the DNA is TGTGCCAGCAGTTTACACGTCGGCTCCTACGAGCAGTACTTC. Translating it yields CASSLHVGSYEQYF.

Here the CDR3 DNA reads TGTGCCAGCTCACCTCAACAGGGGAGGAACACTGAAGCTTTCTTT. Protein: CASSPQQGRNTEAFF. The chain has TRBV18 and TRBJ1-1, with 7 bases that match TRBD1. Per the germline V gene, CDR1 is KGHSH and CDR2 is LQKENI. The CDR3 spans 15 residues. After removal of 3 bases from V and 1 base from J, the junction contained 5 bases not matched to a gene.

V usage is TRBV28 and J usage is TRBJ2-7; 11 bases line up with TRBD2. This CDR3 is 16 amino acids long. Germline V CDR1 and CDR2: MDHEN, SYDVKM. V dropped 3 bases and J dropped 6; count of bases not matched to a gene: 10. CDR3 region: CASSFLLAGGPGEQYF. CDR3 bases: TGTGCCAGCAGTTTCCTCTTAGCGGGAGGGCCTGGCGAGCAGTACTTC.

This clone was picked up one time. V usage is TRBV28 and J usage is TRBJ2-1; D gene unclear. The V end was cut by 1 base, the J end by 10 bases, with 5 bases between. CDR1 is MDHEN, CDR2 SYDVKM, per germline. The CDR3 extends over 11 amino acids. The CDR3 loop is CASSLSGEQFF. CDR3 DNA: TGTGCCAGCAGTTTATCCGGGGAGCAGTTCTTC.

This clone occurred once. DNA of the CDR3: TGTGCCAGCAGTGGGGTAGTGGGCTATGGCTACACCTTC. This encodes CASSGVVGYGYTF. This chain links TRBV6-1 with TRBJ1-2; D remains unclear. Germline V gene sequence: CDR1 MNHNS, CDR2 SASEGT. Trimming removed 4 bases from V and 4 bases from J, with 10 bases in between. This CDR3 has 13 residues.

The chain carries TRBV5-4 and TRBJ2-1; 14 positions agree with TRBD2. The CDR3 contains 16 residues. The V segment lost 4 bases and the J segment 0 bases; nucleotides outside the gene matches: 0. Germline lookup yields CDR1 SGHNT and CDR2 YYREEE (reference sequence). Here the CDR3 reads CASSGTSGSSYNEQFF. The CDR3 nucleotides are TGTGCCAGCAGCGGGACTAGCGGGAGCTCCTACAATGAGCAGTTCTTC. Full variable domain (rest looked up from reference TRBV5-4 and TRBJ2-1): ETGVTQSPTHLIKTRGQQVTLRCSSQSGHNTVSWYQQALGQGPQFIFQYYREEENGRGNFPPRFSGLQFPNYSSELNVNALELDDSALYLCASSGTSGSSYNEQFFGPGTRLTVL.